The 2 T cell receptor beta chains below all came from one sample that was sequenced in a study of blood T cell repertoires in COVID-19. Assay used: immunoSEQ multiplex PCR; TCRdb lists only in-frame clones, some missing. The table shows about 260,000 clones, with roughly 90% occurring only once. Specimen: peripheral blood. The source is a human donor in a cohort sampled during active COVID-19.

V is TRBV23-1 and J is TRBJ2-5, with 10 positions matching TRBD1. TRBV23-1 belongs to the ORF category, with a function that is uncertain. Trimming took 4 bases from V and 4 from J; bases not matched to a gene: 9. This CDR3 is 16 amino acids long. As DNA, the CDR3 is TGCGCCAGCAGTCTGACAGGGGGCGTAGGGAGAGAGACCCAGTACTTC. This gives the protein CASSLTGGVGRETQYF.

This clone was seen only a few times. The chain is built from TRBV3-1 (or the pseudogene TRBV3-2) and TRBJ1-2, with D maybe TRBD1 (6 bases). V gave up 1 base and J gave up 8 bases, with 14 bases separating them. This CDR3 contains 14 residues. CDR1 is LGHDT, CDR2 YNNKEL, per germline (reference sequence). The CDR3: CASSQGAGGRGYTF. The CDR3 DNA reads as TGTGCCAGCAGCCAAGGAGCGGGGGGGCGAGGCTACACCTTC.